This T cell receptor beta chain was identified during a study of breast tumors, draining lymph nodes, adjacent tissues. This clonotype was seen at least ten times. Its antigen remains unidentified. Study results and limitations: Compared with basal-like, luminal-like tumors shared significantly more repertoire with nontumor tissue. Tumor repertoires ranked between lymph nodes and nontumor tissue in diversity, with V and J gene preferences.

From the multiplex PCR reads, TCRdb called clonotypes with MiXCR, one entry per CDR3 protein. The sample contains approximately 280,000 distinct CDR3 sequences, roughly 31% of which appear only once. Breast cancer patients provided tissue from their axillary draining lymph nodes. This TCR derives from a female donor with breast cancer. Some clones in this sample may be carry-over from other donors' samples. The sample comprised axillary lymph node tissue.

The DNA of the CDR3 is TGTGCCAGTAGTACTTTAGCGGGAGCGGGTGAGCAGTTCTTC. This encodes CASSTLAGAGEQFF. The chain uses TRBV19 and TRBJ2-1; 9 bases are a match to TRBD2. The germline V gene encodes CDR1 LNHDA and CDR2 SQIVND (reference sequence). This CDR3 region has 14 residues. V lost 4 bases to trimming and J lost 9 bases; unmatched junction nucleotides: 7.